The T cell receptor beta chain described here comes from a study of beta chain features in type 1 diabetes. This clone was detected only a few times. As yet, its antigen is unknown. General observations from the study: All four CD4+ subsets from Type 1 diabetes patients carried moderately but significantly shorter TCRB CDR3s. Fewer insertions but more deletions were seen at VDJ junctions in type 1 diabetes patients.

All sorted populations exceeded 95% purity. This CDR3 is built from 14 residues. With V trimmed by 3 bases and J by 5 bases, 8 bases remained unmatched. CDR1 and CDR2 (germline): SQVTM, ANQGSEA. Expressed TCRB transcripts were sequenced, since all the RNA that had been isolated was reverse transcribed. Average reads for naive, central memory and regulatory T cell samples were 3.5 million to 4.5 million. Method: immunoSEQ multiplex PCR; TCRdb's copy keeps in-frame clones and lacks some. The sample lists a few hundred thousand clones; approximately 11% were seen once. This TCR was recovered from a man in his thirties or forties with type 1 diabetes. The rearrangement links TRBV29-1 to TRBJ2-5, with 8 positions matching TRBD2. The sample comprised naive CD4+ T cells from blood. The CDR3: CSVDRRGGGETQYF. The CDR3 nucleotides read TGCAGCGTTGATAGACGGGGGGGCGGTGAGACCCAGTACTTC. The full variable domain, in which reference TRBV29-1 and TRBJ2-5 provide the parts outside the CDR3, is SAVISQKPSRDICQRGTSLTIQCQVDSQVTMMFWYRQQPGQSLTLIATANQGSEATYESGFVIDKFPISRPNLTFSTLTVSNMSPEDSSIYLCSVDRRGGGETQYFGPGTRLLVL.